This entry concerns a single TCR beta chain. Its antigen remains unidentified. Base quality data are lacking; no much larger clone is found one base away. The immunoSEQ kit was used, according to the manufacturer's recommendations, to generate TCR beta libraries from genomic DNA. Library preparation used a first multiplex PCR with proprietary primers, then a second PCR adding unique barcodes, with bead cleanups after each round. A positive control reaction and a negative control reaction, both provided in the kit, were run with every batch of samples. The final libraries underwent checking on an Agilent 4200 TapeStation D1000 ScreenTape, volumetric pooling, and quantification by qPCR. Sequencing was performed on an Illumina NextSeq500 using a MidOutput 150-cycle cartridge, with 156 Read1 cycles, 15 Index1 cycles, and the kit custom primers. The pooled library was loaded at approximately 0.92 pM, and roughly 20% PhiX control was spiked in. The authors' pipeline ran thus. Vendor-processed data were analyzed in R, and a clonotype was defined as all T cells sharing the same CDR3 nucleotide sequence. In the clone abundance analyses, frequencies in each sample were normalized to that sample's 10,000 most abundant clones. Before analysis, public T cell clones were removed, and these numbered fewer than five per sample on average. ImmunoMap was used for dominant motif analysis with the PAM10 matrix, a gap penalty of 30, and a homology threshold of 0.3, and any motif reaching a cumulative frequency of at least 0.01 was considered dominant. Tumor-enriched and baseline blood-enriched clonotypes were defined by at least a 32-fold difference in abundance between compartments. Tumor-blood repertoire similarity was measured with the Baroni-Urbani and Buser coefficient, and groups were compared using two-tailed Wilcoxon tests in R. Here the immuneACCESS table is served through TCRdb, limited to in-frame sequences with V and J called. Missing clones are a known gap in these copies; in checked studies unresolved V genes cover under half, and the rest lacks a known reason. Clonal size and the V and J genes are those of that table, whereas D and trimming came from the DNA. The sample data list under 20,000 clones, and less than 65% of these were observed just once. Of the sample, roughly an eighth falls within the top ten clones.

This specimen's time point label, per the study, means: tumor resected at nephrectomy. The sample's treatment or condition label, in plain terms: 15 Gy SBRT to primary tumor, nephrectomy 4 weeks later. The samples were obtained from a clinical trial, where primary renal cell carcinomas were treated with 15 Gy stereotactic body radiation therapy and then removed by nephrectomy 4 weeks afterward. Every patient's renal cell carcinoma showed clear cell pathology. Tumor processing involved mechanical dissociation, digestion with collagenase/hyaluronidase at 37 degrees C, handling in gentleMACS C tubes, and storage in liquid nitrogen. Genomic DNA for TCR sequencing was prepared using the QIAamp DNA Blood Mini Kit (Qiagen). The analyses included just those samples that passed every quality control check. Sequences MGHDK (CDR1) and SYGVNS (CDR2) are obtained from the germline V gene. V is reduced by 1 base and J by 2 bases, leaving a spacing of 8 bases between them. Spanning cysteine to phenylalanine, the CDR3 consists of 14 amino acids. The CDR3 DNA has 42 bases and is translated from base 1.

The data were taken from a study of radiation and T cells in renal cell carcinoma (dated by TCRdb to 2020 to 2022). Concerning the study at large: In total, about 50 samples, comprising 26 tumors and 27 peripheral blood samples, were subjected to TCR beta sequencing. A total of 4,016,671 unique CDR3 nucleotide sequences, encoding 2.5 million to 3 million unique CDR3 amino acid sequences, were found across all 50 or so samples. General study outcomes and caveats: Top tumor clonotypes rose in blood from baseline to 2 weeks post-radiation, then contracted by 4 weeks, suggesting transient expansion of tumor-resident clones. Because only small tumor regions of approximately 1 g were available, intratumoral heterogeneity was not captured. Irradiated tumors contained more dominant CDR3 motifs, and these motifs occupied a larger share of the repertoire than in control tumors. Because pretreatment tumor biopsies were not available, the study could not determine whether clonotypes were already present within the tumor at baseline. Compared with controls, irradiated tumors had higher TCR clonality, as the top 100 clonotypes made up an average of roughly 54% of the repertoire, versus around 45% in nephrectomy-only tumors. Because the trial had a single-armed design, the trial could not examine how radiation dose or scheduling affected the TCR repertoire.

The clonotype originates from a woman in her 70s with renal cell carcinoma. The sample consisted of tumor tissue, taken from a patient whose treatment included radiotherapy and nephrectomy. Rearrangement joined TRBV25-1 to TRBJ1-2; TRBD1 is a weak D gene call, 6 bases matching. The bases read TGTGCCAGCAGTGAATTTGGACAGAACTATGGCTACACCTTC. Its product reads: CASSEFGQNYGYTF.